What follows are 20 T cell receptor beta chains derived from one specimen sequenced in a study of technical replicates of blood from a few donors. The method was immunoSEQ multiplex PCR; TCRdb's version includes in-frame clones alone and lacks a portion of them. The sample consists of almost 70,000 clones, 80% to 95% of them appearing once. Sample: PBMCs. The receptors come from a human donor in good health. Some clones in this sample may be carry-over from other donors' samples.

This chain uses TRBV7-8 with TRBJ2-4; TRBD1 agrees at 7 bases. CDR1 and CDR2 from the germline V gene are SGHVS and FQNEAQ. This CDR3 is 16 amino acids long. V dropped 5 bases and J dropped 2; count of bases not matched to a gene: 9. Here the CDR3 DNA reads TGTGCCAGCAGCCAACGACAGGGTCGGACCAAAAACATTCAGTACTTC. It encodes CASSQRQGRTKNIQYF.

This clone has just one count. The chain has TRBV15 and TRBJ1-5; D unclear. Per germline, CDR1 LNHNV and CDR2 YYDKDF (reference sequence). The length of the CDR3 is 15 residues. Trimming stripped 0 bases from V and 6 bases from J, with 12 bases between. CDR3 residues: CATSRDVGGSQPQHF. The CDR3 nucleotides read TGTGCCACCAGCAGAGATGTAGGCGGGAGTCAGCCCCAGCATTTT. Full variable domain (missing parts from reference TRBV15 and TRBJ1-5): DAMVIQNPRYQVTQFGKPVTLSCSQTLNHNVMYWYQQKSSQAPKLLFHYYDKDFNNEADTPDNFQSRRPNTSFCFLDIRSPGLGDTAMYLCATSRDVGGSQPQHFGDGTRLSIL.

The chain couples TRBV7-9 to TRBJ1-2; TRBD1 agrees at 7 bases. The CDR3 is 13 amino acids. CDR1 is SEHNR, CDR2 FQNEAQ, per germline (reference sequence). V was clipped by 5 bases and J by 8 bases; unmatched bases: 8. The CDR3 loop reads CASSRQGLGGYTF. The CDR3 bases are TGTGCCAGCAGCCGACAGGGTCTAGGAGGCTACACCTTC.

The J gene is TRBJ2-1, the V gene TRBV29-1; 10 bases are a match to TRBD2. This CDR3 is built from 14 residues. Germline CDR1 SQVTM, CDR2 ANQGSEA. J lost 0 bases, V lost 5 bases, and 1 base had no gene match. CDR3 protein: CSVSGRGSYNEQFF. The CDR3 DNA reads TGCAGCGTTAGCGGGAGGGGCTCCTACAATGAGCAGTTCTTC.

V is TRBV7-2 and J is TRBJ2-5, with D possibly TRBD2 on 6 matching bases. The V gene lost 5 bases and the J gene lost 7 bases, with 17 bases spanning the gap. Germline V lookup: CDR1 SGHTA, CDR2 FQGNSA. This CDR3 has 14 amino acids. The CDR3 region has the DNA TGTGCCAGCAGCCCCGGACTAAGCTCAGCGACCCAGTACTTC. It is translated as CASSPGLSSATQYF.

This sequence joins TRBV5-6 and TRBJ2-1; D not resolved. Trimming cost V 0 bases and J 12 bases, with 7 bases left between them. This CDR3 has 11 amino acids. Germline V gene data show CDR1 as SGHDT and CDR2 as YYEEEE. The CDR3 loop reads CASSLGRGQFF. The DNA for the CDR3 is TGTGCCAGCAGCTTGGGGCGAGGGCAGTTCTTC.

This chain links TRBV5-6 with TRBJ2-1, with 7 bases matching TRBD2. This CDR3 has 16 amino acids. Germline loops: CDR1 SGHDT, CDR2 YYEEEE. V trimming: 4 bases; J trimming: 2 bases; junction bases outside the gene matches: 9. The CDR3 nucleotides are TGTGCCAGCAGCCAAATACGTGCGGGAGCCTACAATGAGCAGTTCTTC. Amino acid sequence: CASSQIRAGAYNEQFF.

The chain uses TRBV11-1 and TRBJ1-6, with a possible D match to TRBD1 (5 bases). Trimming shortened V by 2 bases and J by 10 bases, and 12 bases separated the two germline ends. The CDR3 loop spans 14 amino acids. In germline, CDR1 is SGHAT, CDR2 FQDESV (reference sequence). In DNA form, the CDR3 reads TGTGCCAGCAGCTTAAAGCCAGGGAAATCACCCCTCCACTTT. It is translated as CASSLKPGKSPLHF. Complete variable domain (other parts from reference TRBV11-1 and TRBJ1-6): EAEVAQSPRYKITEKSQAVAFWCDPISGHATLYWYRQILGQGPELLVQFQDESVVDDSQLPKDRFSAERLKGVDSTLKIQPAELGDSAMYLCASSLKPGKSPLHFGNGTRLTVT.

The CDR3 loop reads CANQYLGGRYEQYF. CDR3 sequence (DNA): TGTGCCAACCAATACCTTGGGGGCCGCTACGAGCAGTACTTC. The chain carries TRBV9 and TRBJ2-7, with a weak D call TRBD1 (6 bases). Trimming stripped 9 bases from V and 3 bases from J, with 19 bases between. This CDR3 comprises 14 residues. Looked up from germline, CDR1 is SGDLS and CDR2 is YYNGEE.

The V call is TRBV5-4, the J call TRBJ2-3, with 11 bases aligning to TRBD2. After removal of 5 bases from V and 4 bases from J, the junction contained 3 bases not matched to a gene. CDR3 length: 14 residues. CDR1 SGHNT and CDR2 YYREEE come from the germline V gene (reference sequence). CDR3 protein: CASSRGLAADTQYF. CDR3 in DNA: TGTGCCAGCAGTCGGGGACTAGCGGCAGATACGCAGTATTTT.

The chain has TRBV27 and TRBJ2-2; TRBD1 agrees at 9 bases. The CDR3 loop spans 15 amino acids. CDR1 and CDR2 (germline): MNHEY, SMNVEV (reference sequence). After removal of 5 bases from V and 5 bases from J, the junction contained 6 bases not matched to a gene. CDR3: CASSLDRGRTGELFF. The CDR3 DNA reads as TGTGCCAGCAGTCTGGACAGGGGAAGGACCGGGGAGCTGTTTTTT.

The rearrangement uses TRBV5-1 and TRBJ2-7; 10 bases are shared with TRBD2. This CDR3 comprises 14 residues. The germline V gene encodes CDR1 SGHRS and CDR2 YFSETQ. After removal of 4 bases from V and 6 bases from J, the junction contained 7 bases not matched to a gene. CDR3 nucleotides: TGCGCCAGCAGCGGCGATAGCGGGAGGAGCGAGCAGTACTTC. The encoded protein is CASSGDSGRSEQYF.

The sample holds one count of this clone. The chain employs TRBV30 and TRBJ2-7; 10 bases agree with TRBD1. J was trimmed by 0 bases and V by 6 bases; bases with no gene match: 8. This CDR3 contains 15 residues. Looked up from germline, CDR1 is GTSNPN and CDR2 is SVGIG (reference sequence). The CDR3 region has the DNA TGTGCCTGCTCACGACAGGGGGCCGGCTCCTACGAGCAGTACTTC. Translating it yields CACSRQGAGSYEQYF.

The genes are TRBV19 and TRBJ1-4; tentatively, D is TRBD1 (5 bases). There are 15 residues in the CDR3. V was shortened by 5 bases and J by 2 bases, with 12 bases between the two germline ends. CDR1 is LNHDA and CDR2 is SQIVND in the germline V gene (reference sequence). CDR3: CASSGQGTTNEKLFF. The CDR3, as DNA: TGTGCCAGTAGTGGGCAGGGCACGACTAATGAAAAACTGTTTTTT.

This chain links TRBV6-5 with TRBJ1-2; 7 positions match TRBD1. There are 15 residues in the CDR3. V shed 6 bases and J 6 bases; nucleotides not matched to a gene: 13. Per the germline V gene, CDR1 is MNHEY and CDR2 is SVGAGI. The CDR3 DNA follows: TGTGCCAGCAGGCCGGACAGGTTCTGGGGTGATGGCTACACCTTC. Protein product: CASRPDRFWGDGYTF.

CDR3 sequence reads: CASSLLGGAVSYEQYF. The DNA for the CDR3 is TGTGCCAGTAGTTTACTGGGGGGAGCGGTCTCCTACGAGCAGTACTTC. V is TRBV19 and J is TRBJ2-7; the D gene is possibly TRBD2 (6 bases). The CDR3 contains 16 residues. The V gene lost 5 bases and the J gene lost 0 bases, with 17 bases spanning the gap. The germline V gene has CDR1 LNHDA and CDR2 SQIVND (reference sequence).

This clone has more than one count but fewer than ten. The chain couples TRBV4-3 to TRBJ1-1, with unresolved D. The CDR3 is 16 amino acids. V lost 0 bases and J lost 4, with 15 bases in between. The V gene's germline CDR1 is LGHNA and CDR2 YSLEER. The CDR3 nucleotides are TGCGCCAGCAGCCAAGATCGGCACAGCTTAGGCACTGAAGCTTTCTTT. The encoded protein is CASSQDRHSLGTEAFF.

This clone was recorded only once. The chain joins TRBV5-1 to TRBJ2-5; the D is unclear. V was pared by 4 bases and J by 4 bases, with 14 bases between. Per the germline V gene, CDR1 is SGHRS and CDR2 is YFSETQ. The CDR3 consists of 14 residues. The CDR3 loop reads CASSPPRSGETQYF. The CDR3 DNA follows: TGCGCCAGCAGCCCCCCCCGTAGTGGAGAGACCCAGTACTTC.

CDR3: CASSPTGGYGYTF. CDR3 nucleotide sequence: TGTGCCAGCAGCCCCACAGGGGGCTATGGCTACACCTTC. The chain combines TRBV7-9 with TRBJ1-2, with 8 nucleotides matching TRBD1. V lost 5 bases and J lost 4; bases outside the gene matches: 3. Germline V lookup: CDR1 SEHNR, CDR2 FQNEAQ (reference sequence). The CDR3 is 13 amino acids.

CDR3: CASSYGTGDADTQYF. In DNA form, the CDR3 reads TGTGCCAGCAGTTACGGGACAGGGGACGCAGATACGCAGTATTTT. The rearrangement uses TRBV6-6 and TRBJ2-3; 10 nucleotides align to TRBD1. Losses at the gene ends were 2 bases for V and 4 bases for J; bases not matched to a gene: 3. The germline V gene encodes CDR1 MNHNY and CDR2 SVGAGI (reference sequence). The CDR3 spans 15 residues.